The next 14 T cell receptor beta chains were all read from a single sample in a study of T cells in Graves' hyperthyroidism and ophthalmopathy. Amplification of TCR beta CDR3 regions used RNA as the template. HTBI primers were used for first-round RT-PCR of the TCR CDR3. TCRdb re-analysed the multiplex PCR reads in MiXCR, keeping a single row per CDR3 protein. The repertoire includes some 700,000 distinct CDR3 sequences, roughly a sixth of them detected once, and about a sixth sits in the top ten. Sequencing was carried out using blood. The source is a man aged 45-65 years with Graves' hyperthyroidism.

A few counts support this clonotype. The J gene is TRBJ1-5, the V gene TRBV28, with D hard to call. The CDR3 totals 13 residues. Looked up from germline, CDR1 is MDHEN and CDR2 is SYDVKM. V was cut by 2 bases and J by 11 bases, with 13 bases left in between. The CDR3, as DNA: TGTGCCAGCAGTTTAGGGTTCCGGGGTTCCCAGCATTTT. It yields the protein CASSLGFRGSQHF.

This clonotype was observed at least ten times. V usage is TRBV11-2 and J usage is TRBJ2-2; 7 bases line up with TRBD1. The CDR3 covers 16 residues. J lost 3 bases, V lost 5 bases, and 9 bases had no gene match. Germline CDR1 and CDR2: SGHAT and FQNNGV. The CDR3 loop is CASSPRQGTDTGELFF. The CDR3 coding sequence is TGTGCCAGCAGCCCCCGACAGGGAACGGACACCGGGGAGCTGTTTTTT.

There are many counts of this clonotype. This rearrangement joins TRBV13 to TRBJ1-6; TRBD1 agrees at 7 bases. Germline CDR1 PRHDT, CDR2 FYEKMQ (reference sequence). V trimming: 1 base; J trimming: 10 bases; junction bases outside the gene matches: 7. The CDR3 is 15 amino acids. CDR3 DNA sequence: TGTGCCAGCAGCTTAGCCGCAGGGGGTCAATCACCCCTCCACTTT. Protein product: CASSLAAGGQSPLHF.

This chain connects TRBV3-1 to TRBJ1-3; 8 bases are shared with TRBD1. CDR1 is LGHDT and CDR2 is YNNKEL in the germline V gene (reference sequence). V trimming: 4 bases; J trimming: 6 bases; junction bases outside the gene matches: 2. This CDR3 is 13 amino acids long. CDR3: CASSRTGTNTIYF. As DNA, the CDR3 is TGTGCCAGCAGCCGGACAGGGACAAACACCATATATTTT.

In this sample, this clonotype turned up many times. The rearrangement links TRBV11-2 to TRBJ2-3, with D unclear. The germline CDR1 and CDR2 sequences are SGHAT and FQNNGV. This CDR3 contains 12 residues. V was trimmed by 4 bases and J by 4 bases, leaving 6 bases between them. CDR3 DNA: TGTGCCAGCAGCTCCCCTTCAGATACGCAGTATTTT. This sequence encodes CASSSPSDTQYF.

This clonotype was detected many times. The chain has TRBV18 and TRBJ2-1; D is ambiguous. The V gene's germline CDR1 is KGHSH and CDR2 LQKENI. The V end lost 0 bases, the J end lost 7 bases, and 7 bases lay between the germline ends. This CDR3 has 13 residues. The CDR3 DNA reads as TGTGCCAGCTCACCACCCACGAGGAATGAGCAGTTCTTC. This encodes CASSPPTRNEQFF.

The chain has TRBV28 and TRBJ2-7; D unclear. Between the trimmed V and J ends, which lost 8 bases and 5 bases, there was a span of 22 bases. Germline CDR1 and CDR2: MDHEN and SYDVKM. The CDR3 runs 15 residues. Here the CDR3 reads CASYGSFNYEDEQYF. The CDR3 DNA sequence: TGTGCCAGCTACGGTAGCTTCAACTACGAGGACGAGCAGTACTTC.

To note about this clonotype: A read error may be the cause here, since a much bigger clone is one base away. This chain uses TRBV2 with TRBJ2-1; 11 nucleotides align to TRBD2. Germline V lookup: CDR1 SNHLY, CDR2 FYNNEI. This CDR3 is 15 amino acids long. The CDR3 is CASSGGLADYDEQFF. DNA for the CDR3: TGTGCCAGCAGTGGGGGACTAGCGGACTACGATGAGCAGTTCTTC.

In its sample, this clonotype was seen many times. The chain combines TRBV5-1 with TRBJ1-2; D not resolved. Germline assignment: CDR1 SGHRS and CDR2 YFSETQ. The CDR3 is 14 residues long. V dropped 0 bases and J dropped 7 bases, with 13 bases sitting between them. CDR3 residues: CASSLEPTAGGYTF. CDR3 DNA: TGCGCCAGCAGCTTGGAACCAACAGCCGGTGGCTACACCTTC.

This clonotype was counted at least ten times. J is TRBJ1-2 and V is TRBV19; D gene uncertain. Trimming took off 5 bases at V and 1 base at J, with 20 bases between the two ends. The germline gives CDR1 LNHDA, CDR2 SQIVND (reference sequence). This CDR3 has 17 amino acids. Here the CDR3 DNA reads TGTGCCAGTAGTCCCTTCCCTCGTACAGCTGTTAACTATGGCTACACCTTC. Translated: CASSPFPRTAVNYGYTF. Variable domain in full (rest from reference TRBV19 and TRBJ1-2): DGGITQSPKYLFRKEGQNVTLSCEQNLNHDAMYWYRQDPGQGLRLIYYSQIVNDFQKGDIAEGYSVSREKKESFPLTVTSAQKNPTAFYLCASSPFPRTAVNYGYTFGSGTRLTVV.

This clonotype was recorded at least ten times. This chain uses TRBV5-5 with TRBJ2-1; a weak D match, TRBD2 (6 bases). Germline V lookup: CDR1 SGHKS, CDR2 YYEKEE (reference sequence). Trimming shortened V by 2 bases and J by 1 base, and 16 bases separated the two germline ends. The CDR3 is 17 residues long. DNA of the CDR3: TGTGCCAGCAGCTTTAGGCTAGCGACTATATCCTACAATGAGCAGTTCTTC. This translates into CASSFRLATISYNEQFF. Filled out from reference TRBV5-5 and TRBJ2-1, the complete variable domain reads DAGVTQSPTHLIKTRGQQVTLRCSPISGHKSVSWYQQVLGQGPQFIFQYYEKEERGRGNFPDRFSARQFPNYSSELNVNALLLGDSALYLCASSFRLATISYNEQFFGPGTRLTVL.

This clonotype appeared many times. The chain recombines TRBV28 with TRBJ2-7; D gene uncertain. Trimming stripped 5 bases from V and 3 bases from J, with 14 bases between. This CDR3 is 14 amino acids long. Germline V gene data show CDR1 as MDHEN and CDR2 as SYDVKM. DNA for the CDR3: TGTGCCAGCAGTGGAAAGGTTTCCTACTACGAGCAGTACTTC. Translation: CASSGKVSYYEQYF.

This clonotype has at least ten counts. The V gene is TRBV19, the J gene TRBJ2-1; D not resolved. V shed 3 bases and J shed 4 bases, with 13 bases lying between them. The CDR3 spans 15 residues. Per the germline V gene, CDR1 is LNHDA and CDR2 is SQIVND (reference sequence). The CDR3 nucleotides read TGTGCCAGTAGTATTGGGCTATGGGGATACAATGAGCAGTTCTTC. Its translation: CASSIGLWGYNEQFF.

This clonotype was observed many times. This chain joins TRBV27 and TRBJ2-2, with TRBD2 identical over 12 bases. J gave up 0 bases and V 0 bases, and 8 bases lay outside the gene matches. Germline CDR1 reads MNHEY; CDR2 reads SMNVEV (reference sequence). The CDR3 consists of 20 residues. CDR3 sequence reads: CASSLSLLTSGSPNTGELFF. The DNA of the CDR3 is TGTGCCAGCAGTTTATCCCTTTTGACTAGCGGGAGTCCGAACACCGGGGAGCTGTTTTTT.